This entry lists 26 T cell receptor beta chains sequenced from one sample in a study of blood T cell repertoires in COVID-19. Repertoires were generated with immunoSEQ multiplex PCR, while TCRdb's copy carries only in-frame clones and drops some. In the table there are about 190,000 clones, 82% of which are singletons. Specimen: peripheral blood. These receptors all stem from a woman aged 55-70 years with COVID-19, enrolled during active disease.

To note about this clone: Other nucleotide sequences from this sample produce the same CDR3. The chain uses TRBV7-3 and TRBJ2-2, with a tentative D call TRBD1 (6 bases). Germline V gives CDR1 SGHTA, CDR2 FQGTGA. Trimming cost V 3 bases and J 3 bases, with 8 bases left between them. The CDR3 loop spans 14 amino acids. CDR3 region: CASSFNRDTGELFF. CDR3 DNA sequence: TGTGCCAGCAGCTTTAACAGGGACACCGGGGAGCTGTTTTTT.

This chain joins TRBV9 and TRBJ2-1, with TRBD2 as a possible D gene (5 bases). The CDR3 has 16 amino acids. CDR1 is SGDLS and CDR2 is YYNGEE in the germline V gene. The V and J ends lost 0 bases and 4 bases respectively, with 14 bases between them. CDR3 nucleotides: TGTGCCAGCAGCGTAGTAGGGAGCCAAAAATACAATGAGCAGTTCTTC. Protein sequence: CASSVVGSQKYNEQFF.

The chain has TRBV5-1 and TRBJ2-7; TRBD1 matches 8 bases. Germline V gives CDR1 SGHRS, CDR2 YFSETQ. The CDR3 loop spans 15 amino acids. V was pared by 0 bases and J by 6 bases, with 8 bases of the junction left unmatched. This CDR3 reads CASSLAGAGGVEQYF. In DNA, the CDR3 is TGCGCCAGCAGCTTGGCGGGGGCAGGGGGCGTCGAGCAGTACTTC.

CDR3 amino acids: CASVRVRVPSYEQYF. CDR3 coding DNA: TGTGCCAGCGTTCGGGTACGGGTCCCCTCCTACGAGCAGTACTTC. The chain employs TRBV2 and TRBJ2-7; the D is unclear. The CDR3 contains 15 residues. Germline V CDR1 and CDR2: SNHLY, FYNNEI. V dropped 8 bases and J dropped 0 bases, with 17 bases sitting between them.

The genes are TRBV4-3 and TRBJ2-5; no firm D call. In germline, CDR1 is LGHNA, CDR2 YSLEER. The ends were cut back, 4 bases at V and 3 bases at J, with 12 bases in the middle. The CDR3 spans 14 residues. In DNA form, the CDR3 reads TGCGCCAGCAGCCTTACCCTGGCCAAAGAGACCCAGTACTTC. Translated, it gives CASSLTLAKETQYF.

As to this clone: Other DNA variants within this sample encode the same CDR3. V and J are TRBV28 and TRBJ1-2; the D is unclear. Germline V gives CDR1 MDHEN, CDR2 SYDVKM. This CDR3 has 12 residues. Trimming shortened V by 2 bases and J by 4 bases, and 5 bases separated the two germline ends. In nucleotides, the CDR3 is TGTGCCAGCAGTTTAGCGAGCTATGGCTACACCTTC. Translation: CASSLASYGYTF.

With respect to this clone: Sequence at one end of the junction differs from germline and may be a read error. This chain links TRBV7-7 with TRBJ2-1; TRBD2 matches 8 bases. The CDR3 sequence is 15 residues long. Germline V CDR1 and CDR2: SSHAT, FNYEAQ (reference sequence). The CDR3 DNA is TGTGCTAGCAGCCCCACGGGGGGGTTGGTCCATGAGCAGTTCTTC. This encodes CASSPTGGLVHEQFF. The full variable domain, with the rest looked up from reference TRBV7-7 and TRBJ2-1, is GAGVSQSPRYKVTKRGQDVTLRCDPISSHATLYWYQQALGQGPEFLTYFNYEAQPDKSGLPSDRFSAERPEGSISTLTIQRTEQRDSAMYRCASSPTGGLVHEQFFGPGTRLTVL.

For the CDR3, the DNA is TGTGCCAGCAGCCAGTCTACAGGCGGCACTGAAGCTTTCTTT. It specifies CASSQSTGGTEAFF. The chain recombines TRBV3-1 (or the pseudogene TRBV3-2) with TRBJ1-1, with D perhaps TRBD1 (5 bases). From germline, CDR1 is LGHDT and CDR2 YNNKEL (reference sequence). Trimming pared 3 bases from V and 4 bases from J, leaving 12 bases between. The CDR3 runs 14 residues.

The rearrangement uses TRBV2 and TRBJ1-1; a possible D gene is TRBD1 (6 bases). Trimming removed 5 bases at V and 1 base at J, with 11 bases between. The CDR3 consists of 14 residues. Germline-derived CDR1 and CDR2 are SNHLY and FYNNEI. CDR3 nucleotides: TGTGCCAGCAGTAGGACAGAGAGGAACACTGAAGCTTTCTTT. Translating it yields CASSRTERNTEAFF.

The chain has TRBV28 and TRBJ2-5; 11 bases agree with TRBD1. CDR1 and CDR2 from the germline V gene are MDHEN and SYDVKM. V lost 5 bases to trimming and J lost 5 bases; unmatched junction nucleotides: 7. CDR3 length: 15 amino acids. The CDR3 is CASSPPDRGQETQYF. For the CDR3, the DNA is TGTGCCAGCAGTCCGCCGGACAGGGGGCAGGAGACCCAGTACTTC.

The chain has TRBV24-1 and TRBJ2-1, with D unclear. V lost 3 bases and J lost 6, with 14 bases in between. CDR1 and CDR2 (germline): KGHDR, SFDVKD. The CDR3 has 15 residues. The CDR3 nucleotides read TGTGCCACCAGTGATGCCGGTACCTTCGGCAATGAGCAGTTCTTC. This encodes CATSDAGTFGNEQFF.

The CDR3 region has the DNA TGCAGCGCCATGGGGACTAGCGAAGTCGGGGAGCTGTTTTTT. It codes for CSAMGTSEVGELFF. The V and J genes are TRBV29-1 and TRBJ2-2; the match to TRBD2 covers 10 bases. The V and J ends lost 7 bases and 7 bases, in that order; junction bases with no gene match: 9. CDR1 SQVTM and CDR2 ANQGSEA come from the germline V gene. This CDR3 contains 14 residues.

The V gene is TRBV7-9, the J gene TRBJ2-6; D not certain. V was clipped by 2 bases and J by 0 bases, with 11 bases between them. The CDR3 totals 17 residues. Germline V lookup: CDR1 SEHNR, CDR2 FQNEAQ (reference sequence). Written as DNA, the CDR3 is TGTGCCAGCAGCTTATATGGCATTAACTCTGGGGCCAACGTCCTGACTTTC. It yields the protein CASSLYGINSGANVLTF.

In its sample, this clone was seen once. The chain has TRBV5-4 and TRBJ2-1; possibly TRBD2 for D (7 bases). V lost 0 bases and J 3 bases, leaving 16 bases between the germline ends. CDR3 size: 17 residues. Germline CDR1 reads SGHNT; CDR2 reads YYREEE (reference sequence). The CDR3 loop reads CASSLGVGASGYNEQFF. DNA for the CDR3: TGTGCCAGCAGCTTGGGGGTGGGGGCTAGCGGCTACAATGAGCAGTTCTTC.

The gene calls are TRBV10-3 and TRBJ1-1, with D maybe TRBD1 (6 bases). This CDR3 region has 13 residues. Per germline, CDR1 ENHRY and CDR2 SYGVKD. Trimming removed 5 bases from V and 6 bases from J, with 13 bases in between. CDR3 sequence reads: CAISPLRGPEAFF. The CDR3 bases are TGTGCCATCAGTCCCCTCAGGGGACCTGAAGCTTTCTTT.

The rearrangement uses TRBV9 and TRBJ2-1, with 8 bases fitting TRBD2. Germline trimming cut 3 bases from V and 9 bases from J; bases unmatched to any gene: 17. Germline CDR1 reads SGDLS; CDR2 reads YYNGEE. This CDR3 is built from 17 residues. CDR3 DNA sequence: TGTGCCAGCAGCGCTTCCCCTATGTCGGGGCTAGCGGGTGAGCAGTTCTTC. Translated: CASSASPMSGLAGEQFF.

The CDR3 region is CASGEDGAGTSQETQYF. CDR3 in DNA: TGTGCCAGCGGGGAAGACGGAGCCGGGACTAGCCAAGAGACCCAGTACTTC. V gene TRBV6-1 combines with J gene TRBJ2-5; 8 nucleotides match TRBD2. V dropped 8 bases and J dropped 1; count of bases not matched to a gene: 15. This CDR3 comprises 17 residues. Germline-derived CDR1 and CDR2 are MNHNS and SASEGT.

Only one count was recorded for this clone. This chain connects TRBV5-4 to TRBJ2-5, with no clear D. The V gene lost 0 bases and the J gene lost 0 bases, with 6 bases spanning the gap. Germline V gene lookup returns CDR1 SGHNT and CDR2 YYREEE (reference sequence). This CDR3 comprises 14 residues. The CDR3 sequence is CASSLVHDQETQYF. The CDR3 bases are TGTGCCAGCAGCTTGGTACACGACCAAGAGACCCAGTACTTC.

V and J are TRBV25-1 and TRBJ1-1; D gene unclear. The V and J ends lost 9 bases and 1 base respectively, with 6 bases between them. Germline assignment: CDR1 MGHDK and CDR2 SYGVNS. The length of the CDR3 is 11 residues. CDR3 nucleotides: TGTGCCAGTTCCAGGAACACTGAAGCTTTCTTT. It is translated as CASSRNTEAFF.

This chain uses TRBV4-1 with TRBJ2-7; 12 nucleotides line up with TRBD2. The CDR3 spans 15 residues. J gave up 3 bases and V 4 bases, and 4 bases lay outside the gene matches. Germline CDR1 MGHRA, CDR2 YSYEKL. The CDR3 loop is CASSLWTSGNYEQYF. CDR3 sequence (DNA): TGCGCCAGCAGCCTTTGGACTAGCGGGAACTACGAGCAGTACTTC.

The chain uses TRBV2 and TRBJ2-4; 10 nucleotides match TRBD1. The CDR3 has 15 amino acids. Germline lookup yields CDR1 SNHLY and CDR2 FYNNEI. The V and J ends lost 4 bases and 2 bases, in that order; junction bases with no gene match: 2. The CDR3 sequence: CASSGQGATKNIQYF. CDR3 DNA sequence: TGTGCCAGCAGTGGACAGGGGGCTACCAAAAACATTCAGTACTTC.

The chain carries TRBV19 and TRBJ2-7; D might be TRBD2 (6 bases). The V end was cut by 3 bases, the J end by 5 bases, with 17 bases between. The CDR3 is made up of 15 amino acids. The germline CDR1 and CDR2 sequences are LNHDA and SQIVND (reference sequence). This CDR3 is CASSIASEVFDEQYF. The CDR3 region has the DNA TGTGCCAGTAGTATTGCTAGCGAGGTTTTTGACGAGCAGTACTTC.

The chain recombines TRBV29-1 with TRBJ1-3; no definite D call. In germline, CDR1 is SQVTM, CDR2 ANQGSEA. This CDR3 is 14 amino acids long. The ends were cut back, 3 bases at V and 0 bases at J, with 9 bases in the middle. CDR3: CSVDGVLSGNTIYF. CDR3 nucleotide sequence: TGCAGCGTTGACGGGGTCCTCTCTGGAAACACCATATATTTT.

This clone occurred once. This chain uses TRBV7-8 with TRBJ2-7; 8 positions agree with TRBD2. Germline V CDR1 and CDR2: SGHVS, FQNEAQ. Trimming removed 5 bases from V and 6 bases from J; junction bases left unmatched: 3. The CDR3 length is 12 residues. Written as DNA, the CDR3 is TGTGCCAGCAGCCCCGGGGGGGCCGAGCAGTACGTC. Protein product: CASSPGGAEQYV.

This rearrangement joins TRBV11-3 to TRBJ1-1; no reliable D call. CDR1 SGHNT and CDR2 YENEEA come from the germline V gene. V was trimmed by 4 bases and J by 2 bases, leaving 8 bases between them. The CDR3 extends over 13 amino acids. CDR3 in amino acids: CASSSHRNTEAFF. The CDR3 nucleotides are TGTGCCAGCAGCTCACACAGAAACACTGAAGCTTTCTTT. Full variable domain (rest looked up from reference TRBV11-3 and TRBJ1-1): EAGVVQSPRYKIIEKKQPVAFWCNPISGHNTLYWYLQNLGQGPELLIRYENEEAVDDSQLPKDRFSAERLKGVDSTLKIQPAELGDSAVYLCASSSHRNTEAFFGQGTRLTVV.

To note about this clone: The same CDR3 arises from other DNA sequences in this sample as well. The rearrangement uses TRBV19 and TRBJ1-1; 7 bases are a match to TRBD1. The V segment lost 5 bases and the J segment 8 bases; nucleotides outside the gene matches: 2. The germline gives CDR1 LNHDA, CDR2 SQIVND (reference sequence). This CDR3 region has 11 residues. CDR3 bases: TGTGCCAGTAGTTTGGACAGGGAAGCTTTCTTT. As protein: CASSLDREAFF.